This T cell receptor beta chain was retrieved from a study of naive and memory T cell subsets. This clonotype occurred a few times. Two oligonucleotides, mixed equimolar, formed the beta constant-region primer covering TRBC1 and TRBC2. TCRdb reanalysed the UMI-ligation and nested PCR reads using MiXCR and keeps one entry per CDR3 protein. The sample records around 160,000 distinct CDR3 sequences, about a sixth being singletons. V gave up 7 bases and J gave up 4 bases, with 10 bases separating them. This CDR3 has 12 amino acids. CDR1 MNHEY and CDR2 SVGEGT come from the germline V gene. The sample was naive CD4+ T cells from blood. The TCR comes from a human donor in good health. The J gene is TRBJ1-2, the V gene TRBV6-2 or TRBV6-3; D is undetermined. The CDR3 coding sequence is TGTGCCAGCATGGGAGGGTTCTATGGCTACACCTTC. Its translation: CASMGGFYGYTF.